The next 32 T cell receptor beta chains were all read from a single sample in a study of blood T cell repertoires in COVID-19. Sequencing was performed with immunoSEQ multiplex PCR; in TCRdb, only in-frame clones are kept and a portion is missing. The sample lists approximately 350,000 clones, roughly nine tenths occurring once. The sequencing input was PBMCs or T cells enriched from blood (not recorded which). These receptors were obtained from a man between 18 and 29 years old who had recovered from COVID-19.

In DNA form, the CDR3 reads TGCGCCAGCCGGGCCGGACAGGGTTATGAAAAACTGTTTTTT. Translated: CASRAGQGYEKLFF. The chain employs TRBV10-2 and TRBJ1-4; 8 positions match TRBD1. Germline-derived CDR1 and CDR2 are WSHSY and SAAADI. Losses at the gene ends were 8 bases for V and 6 bases for J; bases not matched to a gene: 8. The CDR3 extends over 14 amino acids.

The V call is TRBV9, the J call TRBJ2-5, with 10 bases identical to TRBD1. The germline CDR1 and CDR2 sequences are SGDLS and YYNGEE. The CDR3 covers 15 residues. With V trimmed by 2 bases and J by 5 bases, 6 bases remained unmatched. In nucleotides, the CDR3 is TGTGCCAGCAGCGTTGGACAGGGGGGATCTGAGACCCAGTACTTC. This codes for CASSVGQGGSETQYF.

This chain links TRBV29-1 with TRBJ1-1; no firm D call. This CDR3 is built from 16 residues. CDR1 and CDR2 from the germline V gene are SQVTM and ANQGSEA. Trimming left V 7 bases short and J 0 bases short, with 21 bases between. CDR3 residues: CSAMREATIMNTEAFF. The CDR3 region has the DNA TGCAGCGCCATGAGGGAGGCAACTATCATGAACACTGAAGCTTTCTTT.

This clone was recorded only once. J is TRBJ1-6 and V is TRBV4-1, with 9 bases that match TRBD1. CDR1 is MGHRA, CDR2 YSYEKL, per germline. With V trimmed by 0 bases and J by 9 bases, 6 bases remained unmatched. There are 16 residues in the CDR3. CDR3 sequence: CASSQDTGGYGSPLHF. The DNA of the CDR3 is TGCGCCAGCAGCCAAGATACAGGGGGCTACGGTTCACCCCTCCACTTT.

This chain links TRBV7-9 with TRBJ2-1; 10 positions match TRBD2. Germline loops: CDR1 SEHNR, CDR2 FQNEAQ (reference sequence). V gave up 5 bases and J gave up 4 bases; unmatched junction bases: 5. The CDR3 runs 15 residues. The chain's CDR3 is CASSDTSGVYNEQFF. The CDR3 coding sequence is TGTGCCAGCAGCGACACTAGCGGGGTATACAATGAGCAGTTCTTC.

In regard to this clone: This sample also contains other DNA sequences that code for the same CDR3. This chain connects TRBV18 to TRBJ1-5; TRBD1 agrees at 10 bases. The germline V gene has CDR1 KGHSH and CDR2 LQKENI. This CDR3 spans 14 amino acids. J was trimmed by 5 bases and V by 3 bases; bases with no gene match: 1. DNA for the CDR3: TGTGCCAGCTCACCCGGACAGGGGGATCAGCCCCAGCATTTT. Residues: CASSPGQGDQPQHF.

This clone was seen just once. This sequence joins TRBV28 and TRBJ2-7; D is perhaps TRBD1 (6 bases). This CDR3 has 14 residues. The V and J ends lost 2 bases and 7 bases respectively, with 15 bases between them. The germline CDR1 and CDR2 sequences are MDHEN and SYDVKM. The CDR3 sequence is CASSLPTGSKEQYF. The CDR3 nucleotides read TGTGCCAGCAGTTTACCCACAGGGTCGAAAGAGCAGTACTTC.

This chain uses TRBV5-4 with TRBJ1-5, with a weak D call TRBD1 (6 bases). The CDR3 sequence is 14 residues long. Germline V gene sequence: CDR1 SGHNT, CDR2 YYREEE (reference sequence). V was shortened by 4 bases and J by 4 bases, with 12 bases between the two germline ends. The CDR3 coding sequence is TGTGCCAGCAGCGTAGGGGGACGAAATCAGCCCCAGCATTTT. Amino acid sequence: CASSVGGRNQPQHF.

V and J are TRBV5-4 and TRBJ2-1, with 8 positions matching TRBD2. V shed 0 bases and J 7 bases; nucleotides not matched to a gene: 9. The germline CDR1 and CDR2 sequences are SGHNT and YYREEE (reference sequence). The CDR3 length is 16 residues. For the CDR3, the DNA is TGTGCCAGCAGCTTGGCGGCGGGAGGCCATACTAATGAGCAGTTCTTC. Protein sequence: CASSLAAGGHTNEQFF.

The J gene is TRBJ1-5, the V gene TRBV7-8; the D is unclear. There are 15 residues in the CDR3. V was cut by 1 base and J by 4 bases, with 11 bases left in between. CDR1 is SGHVS and CDR2 is FQNEAQ in the germline V gene. The CDR3 nucleotides read TGTGCCAGCAGCTTAGTTAGAGGTTTAAATCAGCCCCAGCATTTT. This gives the protein CASSLVRGLNQPQHF.

J is TRBJ2-7 and V is TRBV24-1; possibly TRBD1 for D (6 bases). The CDR3 is 14 residues long. V was trimmed by 5 bases and J by 0 bases, leaving 10 bases between them. Germline CDR1 is KGHDR and CDR2 is SFDVKD. The CDR3 bases are TGTGCCACCAGTGGTACAGGGAGCTCCTACGAGCAGTACTTC. This gives the protein CATSGTGSSYEQYF.

Regarding this clone: Mismatch with germline at one junction end may stem from a read error. The chain uses TRBV29-1 and TRBJ1-3; no reliable D call. CDR3 length: 13 residues. CDR1 and CDR2 from the germline V gene are SQVTM and ANQGSEA. The CDR3 DNA reads TGCAGCGCTGAAATTCAAACTGGAAACACCATATATTTT. It codes for CSAEIQTGNTIYF.

The chain has TRBV9 and TRBJ1-1; 7 bases are shared with TRBD1. V was clipped by 4 bases and J by 0 bases; unmatched bases: 3. CDR1 and CDR2 from the germline V gene are SGDLS and YYNGEE. The CDR3 contains 14 residues. The CDR3 spells CASSTGQLNTEAFF. For the CDR3, the DNA is TGTGCCAGCAGCACGGGACAGTTGAACACTGAAGCTTTCTTT.

J is TRBJ1-2 and V is TRBV28; D perhaps matches TRBD1 (6 bases). Germline CDR1 MDHEN, CDR2 SYDVKM. This CDR3 has 15 residues. V was trimmed by 3 bases and J by 9 bases, leaving 20 bases between them. The CDR3 region has the DNA TGTGCCAGCAGTTTCTCTAGGACAGCGCCGGGGCGCTACACCTTC. Residues: CASSFSRTAPGRYTF.

The CDR3 DNA sequence: TGTGCCAGCAGCTTACGGCGGGAGAGAGACAATGAGCAGTTCTTC. Protein product: CASSLRRERDNEQFF. This chain links TRBV7-9 with TRBJ2-1, with TRBD2 matching over 7 bases. The V gene end was trimmed by 2 bases and the J gene end by 5 bases; junction bases not matched to a gene: 6. Per the germline V gene, CDR1 is SEHNR and CDR2 is FQNEAQ (reference sequence). CDR3 length: 15 residues.

This rearrangement joins TRBV4-2 to TRBJ2-7, with TRBD2 matching over 10 bases. CDR1 and CDR2 (germline): LGHNA, YNFKEQ. This CDR3 spans 21 amino acids. Trimming took 7 bases from V and 4 from J; bases not matched to a gene: 28. As DNA, the CDR3 is TGTGCCAGCACCCCCGACTCGAGGGGGGCCCCCGAGCGGGGGGGCCGGTACGAGCAGTACTTC. As protein: CASTPDSRGAPERGGRYEQYF.

The CDR3: CASSLLGSTGTTIALHF. CDR3 bases: TGTGCCAGCAGCTTACTGGGCTCGACAGGCACAACGATTGCCCTCCACTTT. This rearrangement joins TRBV7-8 to TRBJ1-6; possible D gene TRBD1, 6 bases. There are 17 residues in the CDR3. The germline V gene encodes CDR1 SGHVS and CDR2 FQNEAQ. The V end lost 2 bases, the J end lost 14 bases, and 25 bases lay between the germline ends.

A single count supports this clone. V is TRBV2 and J is TRBJ2-5, with 15 bases lining up with TRBD2. In germline, CDR1 is SNHLY, CDR2 FYNNEI. V was clipped by 6 bases and J by 3 bases; unmatched bases: 17. This CDR3 contains 20 residues. The CDR3 region is CASSQPGTSGGQLTKETQYF. CDR3 nucleotide sequence: TGTGCCAGCAGCCAACCCGGGACTAGCGGGGGGCAATTAACTAAAGAGACCCAGTACTTC.

The rearrangement uses TRBV9 and TRBJ2-3, with D possibly TRBD2 on 5 matching bases. Germline CDR1 and CDR2: SGDLS and YYNGEE. Between the trimmed V and J ends, which lost 0 bases and 2 bases, there was a span of 10 bases. This CDR3 has 15 amino acids. CDR3 DNA sequence: TGTGCCAGCAGCGTAGATGGGAGACTCACAGATACGCAGTATTTT. The encoded protein is CASSVDGRLTDTQYF.

The CDR3 nucleotides read TGCGCCAGCAGCCAAGATGGACCGGGGAGGGTCGAGGCACGTGGACAGTTCTTC. Its translation: CASSQDGPGRVEARGQFF. The rearrangement links TRBV4-1 to TRBJ2-1, with 7 bases that match TRBD2. The trim removed 0 bases at V and 13 bases at J, leaving 21 bases unmatched. There are 18 residues in the CDR3. Germline CDR1 MGHRA, CDR2 YSYEKL.

The CDR3 region has the DNA TGTGCCAGCAGCTTTAGCGTCTGGGGTGAGCAGTTCTTC. Its protein is CASSFSVWGEQFF. The chain couples TRBV7-3 to TRBJ2-1, with D tentatively TRBD2 (5 bases). The length of the CDR3 is 13 residues. The V and J ends lost 3 bases and 9 bases respectively, with 12 bases between them. The germline CDR1 and CDR2 sequences are SGHTA and FQGTGA. Full variable domain (outside the CDR3, taken from reference TRBV7-3 and TRBJ2-1): GAGVSQTPSNKVTEKGKYVELRCDPISGHTALYWYRQSLGQGPEFLIYFQGTGAADDSGLPNDRFFAVRPEGSVSTLKIQRTERGDSAVYLCASSFSVWGEQFFGPGTRLTVL.

CDR3 amino acids: CASSPGQGQPQHF. The CDR3 bases are TGTGCCAGCAGTCCAGGGCAGGGACAGCCCCAGCATTTT. This sequence joins TRBV12-3 or TRBV12-4 and TRBJ1-5; tentative D call: TRBD1 (5 bases). The V gene lost 5 bases and the J gene lost 7 bases, with 12 bases spanning the gap. CDR3 length equals 13 residues.

This clone is a singleton in its sample. The chain is built from TRBV9 and TRBJ2-1; D gene unclear. Germline V gene data show CDR1 as SGDLS and CDR2 as YYNGEE. The CDR3 is 14 residues long. V was pared by 4 bases and J by 4 bases, with 12 bases between. In DNA, the CDR3 is TGTGCCAGCAGCCTAGGAAACAAGTACAATGAGCAGTTCTTC. Protein sequence: CASSLGNKYNEQFF.

The chain joins TRBV19 to TRBJ1-2, with 9 bases fitting TRBD1. V gave up 4 bases and J gave up 8 bases; unmatched junction bases: 8. The CDR3 runs to 14 residues. CDR1 is LNHDA, CDR2 SQIVND, per germline (reference sequence). The CDR3 sequence is CASSSEQGALGYTF. CDR3 bases: TGTGCCAGTAGTAGCGAACAGGGGGCATTGGGCTACACCTTC.

The chain combines TRBV18 with TRBJ2-2; maybe TRBD1 (6 bases). The V end was cut by 5 bases, the J end by 3 bases, with 13 bases between. The germline gives CDR1 KGHSH, CDR2 LQKENI. The CDR3 covers 15 residues. The CDR3 coding sequence is TGTGCCAGCTCAGGAGTGGGGGCGCACACCGGGGAGCTGTTTTTT. This encodes CASSGVGAHTGELFF. The variable domain in full, completed from reference TRBV18 and TRBJ2-2, reads NAGVMQNPRHLVRRRGQEARLRCSPMKGHSHVYWYRQLPEEGLKFMVYLQKENIIDESGMPKERFSAEFPKEGPSILRIQQVVRGDSAAYFCASSGVGAHTGELFFGEGSRLTVL.

The genes are TRBV20-1 and TRBJ2-7; 11 bases fit TRBD1. This CDR3 has 15 amino acids. Germline V gene lookup returns CDR1 DFQATT and CDR2 SNEGSKA (reference sequence). Trimming removed 3 bases from V and 6 bases from J; junction bases left unmatched: 10. The DNA of the CDR3 is TGCAGTGCTAGTCTTTTACCGGGACAGGGGGGCGAGCAGTACTTC. Amino acids: CSASLLPGQGGEQYF.

The chain uses TRBV7-2 and TRBJ1-3, with D unresolved. Deletions cut 5 bases from V and 0 bases from J, with 17 bases between. Germline values: CDR1 SGHTA, CDR2 FQGNSA. The CDR3 consists of 17 residues. The CDR3 sequence is CASSPRVGLSSGNTIYF. The CDR3 DNA reads TGTGCCAGCAGCCCCAGAGTTGGACTGAGCTCTGGAAACACCATATATTTT.

The rearrangement links TRBV28 to TRBJ2-1; the D is unclear. The CDR3 extends over 14 amino acids. Between the trimmed V and J ends, which lost 7 bases and 1 base, there was a span of 11 bases. Germline V gives CDR1 MDHEN, CDR2 SYDVKM. This CDR3 reads CASNVARSYNEQFF. The DNA for the CDR3 is TGTGCCAGCAACGTAGCCAGATCCTACAATGAGCAGTTCTTC. The full variable domain, rest sourced from reference TRBV28 and TRBJ2-1, is DVKVTQSSRYLVKRTGEKVFLECVQDMDHENMFWYRQDPGLGLRLIYFSYDVKMKEKGDIPEGYSVSREKKERFSLILESASTNQTSMYLCASNVARSYNEQFFGPGTRLTVL.

The gene calls are TRBV7-2 and TRBJ1-1; unclear D gene. The CDR3 spans 14 residues. V was pared by 0 bases and J by 1 base, with 6 bases between. CDR1 is SGHTA and CDR2 is FQGNSA in the germline V gene. The CDR3, as DNA: TGTGCCAGCAGCTTAGCATCAGGGAACACTGAAGCTTTCTTT. Translation gives CASSLASGNTEAFF.

The chain couples TRBV6-5 to TRBJ1-6; 7 positions match TRBD1. CDR3 length: 16 residues. J gave up 7 bases and V 0 bases, and 6 bases lay outside the gene matches. From germline, CDR1 is MNHEY and CDR2 SVGAGI. The CDR3 loop is CASSYSATGTNSPLHF. The CDR3 DNA sequence: TGTGCCAGCAGTTACTCTGCGACAGGGACAAATTCACCCCTCCACTTT.

The chain joins TRBV4-1 to TRBJ2-7; 10 nucleotides align to TRBD1. The length of the CDR3 is 17 residues. Germline V gives CDR1 MGHRA, CDR2 YSYEKL. V dropped 5 bases and J dropped 7; count of bases not matched to a gene: 17. CDR3: CASSGTLTGGVGKEQYF. The CDR3 bases are TGCGCCAGCAGCGGAACACTGACAGGGGGCGTTGGTAAAGAGCAGTACTTC.

The chain employs TRBV28 and TRBJ2-2; 12 bases align to TRBD2. The trim removed 6 bases at V and 3 bases at J, leaving 5 bases unmatched. CDR3 size: 16 residues. Germline V gene sequence: CDR1 MDHEN, CDR2 SYDVKM. The CDR3 DNA reads as TGTGCCAGCAGGACTAGCGGGAGCCGTGACACCGGGGAGCTGTTTTTT. Translated, it gives CASRTSGSRDTGELFF.